A selection of T cell receptor beta chains follows, all from one sample in a study of blood T cell repertoires in COVID-19. This table comes from immunoSEQ multiplex PCR, and its TCRdb copy is limited to in-frame clones, with some not included. The sample consists of 200,000 to 250,000 clones, around 89% of them appearing once. Sample: PBMCs or T cells enriched from blood (not recorded which). The origin of the receptors is a woman aged 18-29 years in a cohort exposed to, infected with or recovered from COVID-19 (not recorded which). The CDR3 runs from the conserved cysteine through the conserved F or W. Each record gives: V gene, J gene, clone size, CDR3 length, D gene, CDR3 protein, CDR3 DNA. D genes are given only for firm matches. Clone sizes are given selectively: once, few, many, or a class where the clone is expanded.

>TRBV28|TRBJ1-2|.|14|.
CASSLDQGLYGYTF
TGTGCCAGCAGTTTGGATCAGGGGCTCTATGGCTACACCTTC
>TRBV19|TRBJ1-4|.|14|.
CASSSRATNEKLFF
TGTGCCAGTAGTAGCAGGGCTACTAATGAAAAACTGTTTTTT
>TRBV18|TRBJ2-1|.|17|TRBD1
CASSPRDRGSSYNEQFF
TGTGCCAGCTCACCAAGGGACAGGGGAAGCTCCTACAATGAGCAGTTCTTC
>TRBV5-1|TRBJ1-2|.|14|.
CASSSLVPYYGYTF
TGCGCCAGCTCTAGCCTAGTTCCCTACTATGGCTACACCTTC
>TRBV6-2/TRBV6-3|TRBJ1-5|.|14|.
CASSSVEGGQPQHF
TGTGCCAGCAGTTCAGTCGAGGGCGGGCAGCCCCAGCATTTT
>TRBV2|TRBJ1-4|.|15|TRBD1
CASRGTGATNEKLFF
TGTGCCAGCAGGGGGACAGGTGCAACTAATGAAAAACTGTTTTTT
>TRBV2|TRBJ2-5|.|15|TRBD2
CATAETSGTQETQYF
TGTGCCACCGCTGAGACTAGCGGGACCCAAGAGACCCAGTACTTC
>TRBV6-5|TRBJ1-1|.|15|TRBD1
CASRVGQGGDTEAFF
TGTGCCAGCAGAGTGGGACAGGGTGGGGACACTGAAGCTTTCTTT
>TRBV30|TRBJ2-1|.|14|.
CAWSVVGTFNEQFF
TGTGCCTGGAGTGTAGTTGGGACTTTTAATGAGCAGTTCTTC
>TRBV7-2|TRBJ1-6|.|13|.
CASSLSGNSPLHF
TGTGCCAGCAGCTTATCAGGCAATTCACCCCTCCACTTT
>TRBV6-5|TRBJ1-2|.|14|.
CASSSGDGGQGYTF
TGTGCCAGCAGTTCGGGGGATGGGGGTCAAGGCTACACCTTC
>TRBV28|TRBJ1-4|once|14|TRBD1
CASSLFTGGEKLFF
TGTGCCAGCAGTTTATTTACAGGGGGGGAAAAACTGTTTTTT
>TRBV6-1|TRBJ1-1|.|12|.
CASSESGAEAFF
TGTGCCAGCAGTGAGTCAGGGGCTGAAGCTTTCTTT
>TRBV12-3/TRBV12-4|TRBJ2-7|.|12|.
CASSFSYYEQYF
TGTGCCAGCAGTTTTTCCTACTACGAGCAGTACTTC
>TRBV4-1|TRBJ2-1|.|15|TRBD1
CASSPGDSFSNEQFF
TGCGCCAGCTCCCCAGGGGACAGCTTCTCCAATGAGCAGTTCTTC
>TRBV11-3|TRBJ2-7|.|15|TRBD2
CASSFALADAYEQYF
TGTGCCAGCAGCTTCGCTCTAGCGGACGCCTACGAGCAGTACTTC
>TRBV7-3|TRBJ2-1|.|15|TRBD1
CASSPGQGGKHEQFF
TGTGCCAGCAGCCCCGGACAGGGTGGTAAGCATGAGCAGTTCTTC
>TRBV28|TRBJ1-2|.|13|.
CASSYQQGHGYTF
TGTGCCAGCAGTTACCAACAGGGTCATGGCTACACCTTC
>TRBV7-9|TRBJ2-3|.|17|.
CASSLATTGLGTDTQYF
TGTGCCAGCAGCTTAGCGACTACAGGGCTTGGCACAGATACGCAGTATTTT
>TRBV7-3|TRBJ1-1|few|14|TRBD1
CASSLYPGTGEAFF
TGTGCCAGCAGCCTTTACCCCGGGACAGGGGAAGCTTTCTTT
>TRBV6-5|TRBJ1-3|.|14|.
CATKGMYSGNTIYF
TGTGCCACAAAGGGGATGTACTCTGGAAACACCATATATTTT
>TRBV28|TRBJ1-6|.|15|TRBD1
CASSRGTGGNSPLHF
TGTGCCAGCAGCCGCGGGACAGGAGGGAACTCACCCCTCCACTTT
>TRBV6-6|TRBJ2-7|.|12|.
CASTEGVSEQYF
TGTGCCAGCACCGAAGGGGTATCCGAGCAGTACTTC
>TRBV10-3|TRBJ1-3|.|13|.
CATGRGSGNTIYF
TGTGCCACCGGAAGGGGCTCTGGAAACACCATATATTTT
>TRBV15|TRBJ1-5|.|14|.
CATRAEGPSSAQHF
TGTGCCACCCGGGCTGAGGGCCCCTCTTCAGCCCAGCATTTT
>TRBV2|TRBJ1-1|.|13|.
CASSDWSGTEAFF
TGTGCCAGCAGTGATTGGTCCGGGACTGAAGCTTTCTTT
>TRBV7-9|TRBJ2-2|.|17|TRBD2
CASSRTSGGARTGELFF
TGTGCCAGCAGCCGTACTAGCGGGGGGGCTCGAACCGGGGAGCTGTTTTTT
>TRBV11-3|TRBJ2-1|.|20|TRBD2
CASSSTGTSKIRISYNEQFF
TGTGCCAGCAGCTCAACCGGGACTAGCAAAATTAGGATATCCTACAATGAGCAGTTCTTC
>TRBV7-2|TRBJ1-1|.|13|.
CASSLGAGTEAFF
TGTGCCAGCAGCTTAGGGGCGGGCACTGAAGCTTTCTTT
>TRBV19|TRBJ2-1|.|19|.
CASSKFGQGTGGPGNEQFF
TGTGCCAGTAGTAAATTTGGACAGGGGACGGGAGGGCCGGGGAATGAGCAGTTCTTC
>TRBV18|TRBJ1-1|.|13|.
CASSARGNTEAFF
TGTGCCAGCTCGGCGCGGGGGAACACTGAAGCTTTCTTT
>TRBV5-1|TRBJ1-1|.|14|.
CASSLDQGYTEAFF
TGCGCCAGCAGCTTGGACCAGGGGTACACTGAAGCTTTCTTT
>TRBV6-5|TRBJ1-3|.|14|.
CASRDSLSGNTIYF
TGTGCCAGCAGGGACAGCTTATCTGGAAACACCATATATTTT
>TRBV5-4|TRBJ2-3|.|15|TRBD1
CASSLGTGVTDTQYF
TGTGCCAGCAGCTTAGGGACAGGGGTTACAGATACGCAGTATTTT
>TRBV7-9|TRBJ1-1|.|11|.
CASSPVAEAFF
TGTGCCAGCAGCCCGGTAGCTGAAGCTTTCTTT
>TRBV5-4|TRBJ2-1|.|15|TRBD2
CASSTGVAGYNEQFF
TGTGCCAGCAGCACCGGGGTAGCGGGGTACAATGAGCAGTTCTTC
>TRBV15|TRBJ1-5|few|15|TRBD1
CATSRDRAGNQPQHF
TGTGCCACCAGCAGGGACAGGGCGGGCAATCAGCCCCAGCATTTT
>TRBV10-3|TRBJ2-3|.|15|.
CAISESGYSQDTQYF
TGTGCCATCAGTGAGTCTGGTTATAGCCAAGATACGCAGTATTTT
>TRBV7-7|TRBJ2-2|.|14|.
CASSRDFGGGELFF
TGTGCTAGCAGCCGGGACTTTGGGGGCGGGGAGCTGTTTTTT
>TRBV9|TRBJ2-7|.|16|TRBD2
CASSVGTSGITYEQYF
TGTGCCAGCAGCGTAGGGACTAGCGGGATAACCTACGAGCAGTACTTC
>TRBV7-2|TRBJ2-6|.|16|TRBD1
CASSSTGSEGANVLTF
TGTGCCAGCAGCTCGACAGGGTCTGAGGGGGCCAACGTCCTGACTTTC
>TRBV29-1|TRBJ2-7|.|13|.
CSVEARKLYEQYF
TGCAGCGTTGAAGCCAGGAAGCTCTACGAGCAGTACTTC
>TRBV28|TRBJ2-7|.|10|.
CASSNYEQYF
TGTGCCAGCAGCAACTACGAGCAGTACTTC
>TRBV19|TRBJ2-1|few|15|TRBD2
CASSKGLAGYNEQFF
TGTGCCAGTAGTAAGGGACTAGCGGGTTACAATGAGCAGTTCTTC
>TRBV6-5|TRBJ2-2|.|15|TRBD2
CASSPSGSGTGELFF
TGTGCCAGCAGTCCTAGCGGGAGCGGCACCGGGGAGCTGTTTTTT
>TRBV28|TRBJ2-2|.|16|.
CASTLLAETNTGELFF
TGTGCCAGCACCCTTTTGGCGGAAACGAACACCGGGGAGCTGTTTTTT
>TRBV9|TRBJ2-2|.|15|TRBD2
CASSAGLVNTGELFF
TGTGCCAGCAGCGCGGGACTAGTAAACACCGGGGAGCTGTTTTTT
>TRBV5-1|TRBJ1-5|.|13|TRBD1
CASSGDRGQPQHF
TGCGCCAGCAGTGGGGACAGAGGGCAGCCCCAGCATTTT
>TRBV3-1/TRBV3-2|TRBJ2-1|.|17|TRBD2
CASSQGELAFRGSEQFF
TGTGCCAGCAGCCAAGGGGAACTAGCGTTTCGAGGGTCTGAGCAGTTCTTC
>TRBV6-5|TRBJ1-5|.|13|.
CASSRQINQPQHF
TGTGCCAGCAGTCGACAGATTAATCAGCCCCAGCATTTT
>TRBV19|TRBJ1-4|.|14|.
CASSPGGTNEKLFF
TGTGCCAGCAGCCCCGGGGGGACTAATGAAAAACTGTTTTTT
>TRBV23-1|TRBJ1-2|.|18|TRBD1
CASRDRPDRGSLDCGYTF
TGCGCCAGCAGAGACAGGCCGGACAGGGGAAGTTTGGATTGTGGCTACACCTTC
>TRBV12-3/TRBV12-4|TRBJ1-1|.|13|.
CASSLNPLRGAFF
TGTGCCAGCAGTTTAAACCCTCTCAGAGGGGCTTTCTTT